Following are 24 T cell receptor beta chains from one sample sequenced in a study of OX40 agonist ivuxolimab in advanced cancers. Profiled with immunoSEQ multiplex PCR; TCRdb holds only in-frame clones, not every one. The sample yields 75,000 to 100,000 clones, roughly 91% seen once. The sample consisted of CD4+ or CD8+ T cells sorted from blood, taken in a trial of the OX40 agonist ivuxolimab. The receptors were gathered from an adult with an advanced solid tumor such as melanoma, head and neck, liver or kidney cancer.

The chain recombines TRBV4-2 with TRBJ2-5; 9 bases fit TRBD2. The J segment lost 5 bases and the V segment lost 1 base, leaving 8 bases of the junction unmatched. This CDR3 contains 16 residues. CDR1 is LGHNA, CDR2 YNFKEQ, per germline. Written as DNA, the CDR3 is TGTGCCAGCAGCCAAGTATCTAGCGGGACGGGGGAGACCCAGTACTTC. Translating gives CASSQVSSGTGETQYF.

The rearrangement links TRBV5-1 to TRBJ2-3, with TRBD2 matching 11 bases. The trim removed 4 bases at V and 1 base at J, leaving 5 bases unmatched. This CDR3 region has 16 residues. In germline, CDR1 is SGHRS, CDR2 YFSETQ. CDR3 sequence: CASSPTTSGGTDTQYF. CDR3 sequence (DNA): TGCGCCAGCAGCCCCACGACTAGCGGGGGCACAGATACGCAGTATTTT. Full variable domain (rest looked up from reference TRBV5-1 and TRBJ2-3): KAGVTQTPRYLIKTRGQQVTLSCSPISGHRSVSWYQQTPGQGLQFLFEYFSETQRNKGNFPGRFSGRQFSNSRSEMNVSTLELGDSALYLCASSPTTSGGTDTQYFGPGTRLTVL.

The chain joins TRBV7-9 to TRBJ2-5, with D possibly TRBD1 on 5 matching bases. Per germline, CDR1 SEHNR and CDR2 FQNEAQ (reference sequence). The V end lost 6 bases, the J end lost 4 bases, and 18 bases lay between the germline ends. This CDR3 is 15 amino acids long. The CDR3 region is CASSTFLGERETQYF. In nucleotides, the CDR3 is TGTGCCAGCAGTACGTTTTTAGGGGAAAGAGAGACCCAGTACTTC.

In DNA, the CDR3 is TGTGCCAGCAGCCTAGGGGGTGGCACTGAAGCTTTCTTT. This translates into CASSLGGGTEAFF. This chain connects TRBV25-1 to TRBJ1-1; the D gene is possibly TRBD1 (6 bases). The CDR3 is 13 residues long. From germline, CDR1 is MGHDK and CDR2 SYGVNS. V lost 6 bases and J 4 bases, leaving 12 bases between the germline ends. Combining the CDR3 with reference TRBV25-1 and TRBJ1-1 gives the whole variable domain EADIYQTPRYLVIGTGKKITLECSQTMGHDKMYWYQQDPGMELHLIHYSYGVNSTEKGDLSSESTVSRIRTEHFPLTLESARPSHTSQYLCASSLGGGTEAFFGQGTRLTVV.

The chain carries TRBV14 and TRBJ2-3, with D unresolved. CDR3 length equals 15 residues. The germline V gene has CDR1 SGHDN and CDR2 FVKESK. V lost 0 bases to trimming and J lost 2 bases, with 9 bases between them. In nucleotides, the CDR3 is TGTGCCAGCAGCCAAGAAAGAGCTGCCACAGATACGCAGTATTTT. Amino acid sequence: CASSQERAATDTQYF.

The table lists this clone with a count of one. The chain joins TRBV5-6 to TRBJ2-1; D remains unclear. In germline, CDR1 is SGHDT, CDR2 YYEEEE. The CDR3 is 15 amino acids. With 0 bases removed from V and 0 bases from J, the gap between germline ends came to 7 bases. The CDR3 here is CASSLEWASYNEQFF. The CDR3 nucleotides read TGTGCCAGCAGCTTGGAGTGGGCCTCCTACAATGAGCAGTTCTTC.

The chain recombines TRBV18 with TRBJ1-5, with D possibly matching TRBD1 (5 bases). CDR1 is KGHSH and CDR2 is LQKENI in the germline V gene. The CDR3 covers 14 residues. Trimming shortened V by 3 bases and J by 6 bases, and 12 bases separated the two germline ends. The CDR3 reads CASSPQGEGQPQHF. DNA of the CDR3: TGTGCCAGCTCACCTCAGGGTGAGGGTCAGCCCCAGCATTTT.

This chain uses TRBV5-1 with TRBJ2-6; TRBD1 might be the D (6 bases). V lost 4 bases and J 0 bases, leaving 17 bases between the germline ends. The CDR3 spans 18 residues. Germline V gene sequence: CDR1 SGHRS, CDR2 YFSETQ. The DNA of the CDR3 is TGCGCCAGCAGCCTCGTTGTGACAGGCCTCTCTGGGGCCAACGTCCTGACTTTC. Protein: CASSLVVTGLSGANVLTF. The whole variable domain, remainder taken from reference TRBV5-1 and TRBJ2-6, is KAGVTQTPRYLIKTRGQQVTLSCSPISGHRSVSWYQQTPGQGLQFLFEYFSETQRNKGNFPGRFSGRQFSNSRSEMNVSTLELGDSALYLCASSLVVTGLSGANVLTFGAGSRLTVL.

This chain joins TRBV27 and TRBJ1-2, with TRBD1 identical over 7 bases. V was clipped by 5 bases and J by 8 bases; unmatched bases: 8. This CDR3 comprises 13 residues. The germline V gene encodes CDR1 MNHEY and CDR2 SMNVEV (reference sequence). CDR3 in amino acids: CASSLGQDSGYTF. DNA for the CDR3: TGTGCCAGCAGTCTTGGACAGGACTCGGGCTACACCTTC.

This clone turned up a few times. This chain uses TRBV6-5 with TRBJ1-1; no firm D call. There are 13 residues in the CDR3. V lost 2 bases and J lost 3, with 7 bases in between. The V gene's germline CDR1 is MNHEY and CDR2 SVGAGI. The CDR3 protein is CASSYEGDTEAFF. The CDR3 DNA sequence: TGTGCCAGCAGTTACGAGGGTGACACTGAAGCTTTCTTT.

The V call is TRBV7-2, the J call TRBJ1-3; perhaps TRBD1 as D (6 bases). This CDR3 has 16 amino acids. Germline loops: CDR1 SGHTA, CDR2 FQGNSA. V was pared by 5 bases and J by 2 bases, with 16 bases between. The CDR3 coding sequence is TGTGCCAGCAGCGGAGGACAGCTGAACACTGGAAACACCATATATTTT. It yields the protein CASSGGQLNTGNTIYF.

The chain recombines TRBV14 with TRBJ2-1, with D maybe TRBD2 (7 bases). V gave up 2 bases and J gave up 7 bases, with 15 bases separating them. The CDR3 totals 15 residues. CDR1 is SGHDN and CDR2 is FVKESK in the germline V gene. The CDR3, as DNA: TGTGCCAGCAGCCAATGGGGGGGCCTAAGGAATGAGCAGTTCTTC. The encoded protein is CASSQWGGLRNEQFF.

A few counts support this clone. V is TRBV5-1 and J is TRBJ2-1, with 10 bases matching TRBD2. Trimming took 0 bases from V and 6 from J; bases not matched to a gene: 3. CDR1 SGHRS and CDR2 YFSETQ come from the germline V gene. The CDR3 has 15 amino acids. The CDR3 DNA follows: TGCGCCAGCAGCTTGGCTAGCGGGGGCCCCAATGAGCAGTTCTTC. It is translated as CASSLASGGPNEQFF.

The V and J genes are TRBV5-1 and TRBJ1-2, with D uncertain. The CDR3 consists of 13 residues. The germline CDR1 and CDR2 sequences are SGHRS and YFSETQ. Trimming left V 0 bases short and J 2 bases short, with 5 bases between. The CDR3 nucleotides are TGCGCCAGCAGCTTGGTACAGAACTATGGCTACACCTTC. Protein: CASSLVQNYGYTF.

The chain couples TRBV28 to TRBJ2-7; no clear D gene. This CDR3 has 15 amino acids. V lost 6 bases to trimming and J lost 11 bases, with 26 bases between them. Germline CDR1 MDHEN, CDR2 SYDVKM. DNA for the CDR3: TGTGCCAGCAGCTTGACGGGTTTCGGCGGCCCACCAAAGTACTTC. This gives the protein CASSLTGFGGPPKYF.

The chain combines TRBV18 with TRBJ2-1; possible D gene TRBD2, 6 bases. Germline V gene data show CDR1 as KGHSH and CDR2 as LQKENI. The CDR3 runs to 12 residues. V lost 3 bases to trimming and J lost 7 bases, with 7 bases between them. CDR3 sequence: CASSPGGNEQFF. The CDR3 nucleotides are TGTGCCAGCTCACCCGGGGGAAATGAGCAGTTCTTC.

Only a few counts were recorded for this clone. The gene calls are TRBV28 and TRBJ1-1; D unclear. With 7 bases removed from V and 1 base from J, the gap between germline ends came to 7 bases. The CDR3 contains 12 residues. Germline V gene data show CDR1 as MDHEN and CDR2 as SYDVKM. CDR3 nucleotides: TGTGCCAGCACCACGGCGAACACTGAAGCTTTCTTT. Translation: CASTTANTEAFF.

This chain uses TRBV6-5 with TRBJ1-1, with 7 bases matching TRBD1. This CDR3 is 14 amino acids long. Germline assignment: CDR1 MNHEY and CDR2 SVGAGI. With V trimmed by 6 bases and J by 5 bases, 9 bases remained unmatched. The CDR3 region has the DNA TGTGCCAGCAGCTGGAGACAGGGAGGAACTGAAGCTTTCTTT. Translated: CASSWRQGGTEAFF.

By frequency in the sample, this clone is medium-sized. The genes are TRBV19 and TRBJ1-1; no clear D gene. The CDR3 contains 13 residues. CDR1 is LNHDA, CDR2 SQIVND, per germline (reference sequence). The V and J ends lost 5 bases and 1 base respectively, with 8 bases between them. The CDR3 sequence: CASSWWENTEAFF. The CDR3 DNA reads as TGTGCCAGTAGTTGGTGGGAGAACACTGAAGCTTTCTTT.

This clone has only one observation. V and J are TRBV28 and TRBJ2-3; maybe TRBD2 (6 bases). CDR3 size: 16 residues. V lost 0 bases and J 2 bases, leaving 12 bases between the germline ends. Germline V gene lookup returns CDR1 MDHEN and CDR2 SYDVKM. The CDR3 DNA follows: TGTGCCAGCAGTTTATGGGCGGGATCCCTCACAGATACGCAGTATTTT. It encodes CASSLWAGSLTDTQYF.

The count of this clone is one. The gene calls are TRBV5-4 and TRBJ1-3; D remains unclear. The germline CDR1 and CDR2 sequences are SGHNT and YYREEE (reference sequence). V lost 4 bases to trimming and J lost 4 bases, with 15 bases between them. The CDR3 totals 15 residues. CDR3 amino acids: CASSPSWAAGNTIYF. CDR3 sequence (DNA): TGTGCCAGCAGCCCTAGTTGGGCGGCAGGAAACACCATATATTTT.

The chain joins TRBV7-9 to TRBJ2-7; 9 bases map to TRBD1. The germline V gene has CDR1 SEHNR and CDR2 FQNEAQ (reference sequence). The CDR3 loop spans 16 amino acids. V gave up 7 bases and J gave up 1 base; unmatched junction bases: 11. The CDR3 DNA follows: TGTGCCAGCAAATCCCGAGGGGGGACAGGGTCCTACGAGCAGTACTTC. As protein: CASKSRGGTGSYEQYF.

Only one count was recorded for this clone. CDR3 DNA sequence: TGTGCCAGCAGAATTGAGGGGGGCCCTTGGGAGACCCAGTACTTC. It specifies CASRIEGGPWETQYF. The chain uses TRBV6-5 and TRBJ2-5; D assignment may be TRBD1 or TRBD2 (6 bases each). V was pared by 6 bases and J by 5 bases, with 19 bases between. Germline V gene lookup returns CDR1 MNHEY and CDR2 SVGAGI. The CDR3 totals 15 residues.

This clone has just a few counts. The chain couples TRBV2 to TRBJ2-5, with 11 bases identical to TRBD2. The CDR3 extends over 14 amino acids. V trimming: 5 bases; J trimming: 4 bases; junction bases outside the gene matches: 3. The germline V gene encodes CDR1 SNHLY and CDR2 FYNNEI. The CDR3, as DNA: TGTGCCAGCAGTCGTGGGACTAGCGGAGAGACCCAGTACTTC. Amino acids: CASSRGTSGETQYF. Based on the CDR3 plus reference TRBV2 and TRBJ2-5, the full variable domain is EPEVTQTPSHQVTQMGQEVILRCVPISNHLYFYWYRQILGQKVEFLVSFYNNEISEKSEIFDDQFSVERPDGSNFTLKIRSTKLEDSAMYFCASSRGTSGETQYFGPGTRLLVL.